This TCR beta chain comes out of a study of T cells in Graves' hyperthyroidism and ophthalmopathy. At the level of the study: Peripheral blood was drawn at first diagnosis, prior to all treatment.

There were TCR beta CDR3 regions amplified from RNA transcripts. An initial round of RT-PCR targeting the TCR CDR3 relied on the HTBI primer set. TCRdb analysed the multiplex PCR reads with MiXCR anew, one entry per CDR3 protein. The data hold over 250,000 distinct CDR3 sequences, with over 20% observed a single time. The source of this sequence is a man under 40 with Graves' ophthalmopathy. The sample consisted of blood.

CDR3 in amino acids: CASSQGQGNTEAFF. The CDR3 nucleotides read TGTGCCAGCAGCCAAGGGCAGGGCAACACTGAAGCTTTCTTT. The chain links TRBV3-1 to TRBJ1-1; tentative D call: TRBD1 (5 bases). V shed 1 base and J shed 2 bases, with 8 bases lying between them. CDR3 length: 14 amino acids. The V gene's germline CDR1 is LGHDT and CDR2 YNNKEL (reference sequence).